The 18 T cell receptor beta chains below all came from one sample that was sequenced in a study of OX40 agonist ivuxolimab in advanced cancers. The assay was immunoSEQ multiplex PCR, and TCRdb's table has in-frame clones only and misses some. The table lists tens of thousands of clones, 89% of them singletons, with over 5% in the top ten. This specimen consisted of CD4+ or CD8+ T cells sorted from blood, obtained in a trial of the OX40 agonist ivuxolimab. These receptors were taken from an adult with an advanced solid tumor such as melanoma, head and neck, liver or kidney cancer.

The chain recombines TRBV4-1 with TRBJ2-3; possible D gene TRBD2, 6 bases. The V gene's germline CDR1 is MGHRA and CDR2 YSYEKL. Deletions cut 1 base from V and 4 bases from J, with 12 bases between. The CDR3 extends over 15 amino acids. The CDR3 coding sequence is TGCGCCAGCAGCCAAGTACTAGCCGATTCAGATACGCAGTATTTT. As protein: CASSQVLADSDTQYF.

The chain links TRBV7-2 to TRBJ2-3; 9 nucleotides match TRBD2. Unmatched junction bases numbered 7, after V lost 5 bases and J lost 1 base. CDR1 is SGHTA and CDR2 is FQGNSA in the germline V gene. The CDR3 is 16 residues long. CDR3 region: CASSALAGMGTDTQYF. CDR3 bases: TGTGCCAGCAGCGCGCTAGCGGGAATGGGCACAGATACGCAGTATTTT.

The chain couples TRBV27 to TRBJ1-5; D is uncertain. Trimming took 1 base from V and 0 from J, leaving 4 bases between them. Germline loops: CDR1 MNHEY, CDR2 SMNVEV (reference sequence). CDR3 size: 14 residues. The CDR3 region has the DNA TGTGCCAGCAGTTTATACGATAGCAATCAGCCCCAGCATTTT. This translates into CASSLYDSNQPQHF.

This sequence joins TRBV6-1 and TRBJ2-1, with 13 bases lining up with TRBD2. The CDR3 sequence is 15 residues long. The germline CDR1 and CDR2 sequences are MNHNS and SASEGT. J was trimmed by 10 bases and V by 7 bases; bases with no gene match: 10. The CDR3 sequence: CASTHRGLAGVEQFF. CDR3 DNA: TGTGCCAGCACACACAGAGGACTAGCGGGGGTAGAGCAGTTCTTC.

CDR3: CASSLSAVGTGFGYEQYV. The CDR3 DNA sequence: TGTGCCAGCAGTTTATCAGCAGTCGGGACAGGGTTTGGGTACGAGCAGTACGTC. The chain combines TRBV27 with TRBJ2-7; 9 bases fit TRBD1. The CDR3 loop spans 18 amino acids. Germline lookup yields CDR1 MNHEY and CDR2 SMNVEV (reference sequence). V was clipped by 0 bases and J by 4 bases; unmatched bases: 13.

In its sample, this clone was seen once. As DNA, the CDR3 is TGTGCCAGCAGATCGGGGCCTGAAGCTTTCTTT. Its protein product is CASRSGPEAFF. The V and J genes are TRBV28 and TRBJ1-1; D possibly corresponds to TRBD1 (5 bases). Looked up from germline, CDR1 is MDHEN and CDR2 is SYDVKM. The CDR3 spans 11 residues. V was clipped by 6 bases and J by 6 bases, with 8 bases between them.

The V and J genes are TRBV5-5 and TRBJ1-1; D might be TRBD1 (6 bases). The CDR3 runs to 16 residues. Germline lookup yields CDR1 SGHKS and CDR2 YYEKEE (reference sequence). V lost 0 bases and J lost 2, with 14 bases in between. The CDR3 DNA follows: TGTGCCAGCAGCTTGGAGGAAAGGGGGACAAACACTGAAGCTTTCTTT. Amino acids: CASSLEERGTNTEAFF.

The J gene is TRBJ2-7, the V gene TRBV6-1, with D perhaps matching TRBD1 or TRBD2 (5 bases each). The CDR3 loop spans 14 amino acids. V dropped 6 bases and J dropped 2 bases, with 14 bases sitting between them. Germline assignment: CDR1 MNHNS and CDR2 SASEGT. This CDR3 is CASRERGATYEQYV. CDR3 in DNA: TGTGCCAGCAGGGAGAGGGGAGCTACCTACGAGCAGTACGTC.

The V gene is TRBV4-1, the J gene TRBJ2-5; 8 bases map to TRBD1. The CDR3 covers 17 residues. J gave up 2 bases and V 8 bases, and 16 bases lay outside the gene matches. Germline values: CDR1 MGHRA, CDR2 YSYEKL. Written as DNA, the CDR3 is TGCGCCAGCCAAGCCGACGTACAGGGGGGATGGCAAGAGACCCAGTACTTC. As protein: CASQADVQGGWQETQYF.

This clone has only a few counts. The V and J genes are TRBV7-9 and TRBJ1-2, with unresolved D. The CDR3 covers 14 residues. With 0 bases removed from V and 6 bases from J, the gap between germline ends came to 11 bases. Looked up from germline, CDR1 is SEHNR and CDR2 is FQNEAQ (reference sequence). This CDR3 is CASSLAPGDNGYTF. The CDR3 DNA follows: TGTGCCAGCAGCTTAGCGCCCGGGGATAATGGCTACACCTTC.

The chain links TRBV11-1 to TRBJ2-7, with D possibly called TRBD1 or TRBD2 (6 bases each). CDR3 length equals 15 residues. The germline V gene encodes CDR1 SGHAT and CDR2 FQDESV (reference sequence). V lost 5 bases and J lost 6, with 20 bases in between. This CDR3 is CASSPPPWGAGEQYF. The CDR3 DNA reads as TGTGCCAGCAGCCCACCTCCCTGGGGGGCTGGCGAGCAGTACTTC.

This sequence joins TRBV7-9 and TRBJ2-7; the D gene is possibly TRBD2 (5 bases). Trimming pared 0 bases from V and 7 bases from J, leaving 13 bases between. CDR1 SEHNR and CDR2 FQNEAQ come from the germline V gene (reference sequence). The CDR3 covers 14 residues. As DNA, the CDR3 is TGTGCCAGCAGCTTAGCCCCCCTAGCTGGGGAGCAGTACTTC. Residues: CASSLAPLAGEQYF.

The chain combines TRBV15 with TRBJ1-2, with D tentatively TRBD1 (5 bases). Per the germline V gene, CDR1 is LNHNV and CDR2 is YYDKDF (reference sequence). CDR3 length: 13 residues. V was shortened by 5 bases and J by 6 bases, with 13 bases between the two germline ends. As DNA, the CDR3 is TGTGCCACCAGCTATACCGGGGGTGATGGCTACACCTTC. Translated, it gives CATSYTGGDGYTF. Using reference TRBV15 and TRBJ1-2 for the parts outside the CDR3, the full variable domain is DAMVIQNPRYQVTQFGKPVTLSCSQTLNHNVMYWYQQKSSQAPKLLFHYYDKDFNNEADTPDNFQSRRPNTSFCFLDIRSPGLGDTAMYLCATSYTGGDGYTFGSGTRLTVV.

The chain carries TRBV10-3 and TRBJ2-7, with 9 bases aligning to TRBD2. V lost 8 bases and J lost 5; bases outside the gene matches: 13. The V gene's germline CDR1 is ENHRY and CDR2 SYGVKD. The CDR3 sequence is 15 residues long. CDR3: CAISGSSGSIDEQYF. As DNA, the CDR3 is TGTGCCATCTCCGGTAGTAGCGGGAGTATTGACGAGCAGTACTTC.

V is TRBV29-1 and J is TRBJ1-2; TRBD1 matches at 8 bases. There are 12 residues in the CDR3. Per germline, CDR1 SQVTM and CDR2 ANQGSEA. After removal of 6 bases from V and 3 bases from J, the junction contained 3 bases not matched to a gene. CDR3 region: CSVTGEYYGYTF. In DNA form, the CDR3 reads TGCAGCGTGACAGGGGAGTACTATGGCTACACCTTC.

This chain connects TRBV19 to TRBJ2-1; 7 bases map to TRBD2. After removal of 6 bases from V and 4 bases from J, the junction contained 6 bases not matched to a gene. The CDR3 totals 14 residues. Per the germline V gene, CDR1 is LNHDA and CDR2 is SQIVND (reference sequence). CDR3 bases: TGTGCCAGTAGGGCCGGGACTATTTACAATGAGCAGTTCTTC. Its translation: CASRAGTIYNEQFF.

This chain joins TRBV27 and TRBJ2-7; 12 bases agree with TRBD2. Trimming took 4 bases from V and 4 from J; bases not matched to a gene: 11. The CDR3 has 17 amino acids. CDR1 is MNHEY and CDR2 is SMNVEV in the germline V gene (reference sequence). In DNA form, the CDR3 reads TGTGCCAGCAGTTCCTCACGACTAGCGGGAGAACAGTACGAGCAGTACTTC. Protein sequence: CASSSSRLAGEQYEQYF.

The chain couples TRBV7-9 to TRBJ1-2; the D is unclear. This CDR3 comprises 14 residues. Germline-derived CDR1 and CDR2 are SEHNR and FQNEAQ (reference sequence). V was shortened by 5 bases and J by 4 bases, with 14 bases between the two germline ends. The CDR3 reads CASSLLGDPYGYTF. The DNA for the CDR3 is TGTGCCAGCAGCCTACTGGGTGACCCCTATGGCTACACCTTC.